The 6 T cell receptor beta chains presented below share a single source sample, sequenced in a study of T-cell reconstitution after alpha-beta-depleted transplantation in children. Researchers prepared the TCRbeta library using unique molecular identifiers, the study reports. Via MiXCR, TCRdb re-called the PCR reads, giving one row per CDR3 protein. Counted here are a few hundred thousand distinct CDR3 sequences, under 13% occurring once; the ten biggest clones make up roughly 2.5%. The specimen was PBMCs from the stem cell graft donor, collected from the stem cell graft. The receptors were gathered from a human donor who donated a stem cell graft to a child with acute lymphoblastic leukemia.

This clonotype was detected only a few times. The CDR3 spells CSAFRTGMTNSPLHF. The DNA for the CDR3 is TGCAGTGCTTTCCGGACAGGGATGACCAATTCACCCCTCCACTTT. V and J are TRBV20-1 and TRBJ1-6, with 8 bases lining up with TRBD1. The germline V gene has CDR1 DFQATT and CDR2 SNEGSKA (reference sequence). Unmatched junction bases numbered 10, after V lost 5 bases and J lost 7 bases. The CDR3 totals 15 residues.

V and J are TRBV11-2 and TRBJ2-1; D gene uncertain. The CDR3 totals 12 residues. The germline V gene has CDR1 SGHAT and CDR2 FQNNGV. Trimming pared 0 bases from V and 11 bases from J, leaving 8 bases between. CDR3: CASSLDSPQQFF. CDR3 in DNA: TGTGCCAGCAGCTTAGATTCACCCCAGCAGTTCTTC.

Here the CDR3 DNA reads TGTGCCAGCAATGGGGCGGGAGGCCCCACAGATACGCAGTATTTT. It encodes CASNGAGGPTDTQYF. The chain has TRBV2 and TRBJ2-3; 8 positions agree with TRBD2. The CDR3 contains 15 residues. CDR1 and CDR2 from the germline V gene are SNHLY and FYNNEI. V shed 7 bases, J shed 2 bases, and the junction held 8 bases outside the gene matches.

Many counts were recorded for this clonotype. The CDR3 nucleotides read TGTGCCAGCAGCTTAGTTGATAGCGGGTACACAGATACGCAGTATTTT. Protein: CASSLVDSGYTDTQYF. The chain is built from TRBV7-8 and TRBJ2-3; 7 bases agree with TRBD2. CDR3 size: 16 residues. Trimming took 1 base from V and 2 from J; bases not matched to a gene: 6. Germline V CDR1 and CDR2: SGHVS, FQNEAQ.

The genes are TRBV13 and TRBJ2-3; 7 nucleotides line up with TRBD1. J gave up 3 bases and V 7 bases, and 10 bases lay outside the gene matches. CDR1 is PRHDT, CDR2 FYEKMQ, per germline (reference sequence). The CDR3 extends over 15 amino acids. Here the CDR3 reads CASNDQGVGTDTQYF. Written as DNA, the CDR3 is TGTGCCAGCAACGATCAGGGGGTTGGAACAGATACGCAGTATTTT.

V gene TRBV20-1 combines with J gene TRBJ2-7; weak D call: TRBD2 (5 bases). This CDR3 is built from 16 residues. Germline V gene lookup returns CDR1 DFQATT and CDR2 SNEGSKA (reference sequence). V lost 0 bases and J lost 0, with 15 bases in between. For the CDR3, the DNA is TGCAGTGCTAGAGATGGCCTAGCAGGTTACTCCTACGAGCAGTACTTC. It translates to CSARDGLAGYSYEQYF.